These 10 T cell receptor beta chains were all obtained from the same sample, sequenced in a study of T cell repertoires in cytomegalovirus infection. TCRdb independently ran MiXCR on the reads; one entry per CDR3 protein. The sample records more than 250,000 distinct CDR3 sequences, roughly 13% being singletons. The specimen was PBMCs. Receptor source: a human donor in good health (CMV status not recorded). Some clones in this sample may be carry-over from other donors' samples.

This clonotype was recorded at least ten times. This sequence joins TRBV7-6 and TRBJ1-4; D remains unclear. Germline V CDR1 and CDR2: SGHVS, FNYEAQ. The CDR3 runs to 15 residues. Between the trimmed V and J ends, which lost 0 bases and 6 bases, there was a span of 11 bases. The CDR3 sequence is CASSLAPGVDEKLFF. The CDR3 region has the DNA TGTGCCAGCAGCTTAGCGCCCGGGGTGGATGAAAAACTGTTTTTT.

There are a few counts of this clonotype. The chain couples TRBV5-6 to TRBJ2-1; 7 nucleotides match TRBD2. V shed 4 bases and J 4 bases; nucleotides not matched to a gene: 14. Germline values: CDR1 SGHDT, CDR2 YYEEEE. CDR3 length: 17 residues. The CDR3 DNA follows: TGTGCCAGCAGCACGCGGGGGAGGGTTACCCAATACAATGAGCAGTTCTTC. Protein product: CASSTRGRVTQYNEQFF.

The rearrangement uses TRBV5-4 and TRBJ2-7, with D perhaps TRBD1 (5 bases). V was clipped by 4 bases and J by 2 bases, with 10 bases between them. Looked up from germline, CDR1 is SGHNT and CDR2 is YYREEE (reference sequence). The CDR3 has 13 amino acids. CDR3 nucleotides: TGTGCCAGCAGCCTGGACACACCCTACGAGCAGTACTTC. This sequence encodes CASSLDTPYEQYF.

The table lists this clonotype with many counts. The chain employs TRBV7-2 and TRBJ2-5; D not certain. The CDR3 sequence is 17 residues long. Trimming took 3 bases from V and 5 from J, leaving 22 bases between them. Germline assignment: CDR1 SGHTA and CDR2 FQGNSA. The CDR3 reads CASSFRPMPILGETQYF. Written as DNA, the CDR3 is TGTGCCAGCAGCTTCCGACCGATGCCGATCCTGGGGGAGACCCAGTACTTC.

The genes are TRBV7-9 and TRBJ1-2, with a tentative D call TRBD1 (6 bases). The CDR3 totals 13 residues. CDR1 SEHNR and CDR2 FQNEAQ come from the germline V gene (reference sequence). The V gene lost 0 bases and the J gene lost 6 bases, with 8 bases spanning the gap. DNA for the CDR3: TGTGCCAGCAGCTTAGCGGGGGCGAATGGCTACACCTTC. Residues: CASSLAGANGYTF.

This clonotype was seen more than once but under ten times. The chain uses TRBV12-3 or TRBV12-4 and TRBJ1-4; 8 nucleotides match TRBD1. The CDR3 has 16 residues. V lost 5 bases, J lost 5 bases, and 10 bases stayed unmatched. CDR3 loop: CASSKTSTGENEKLFF. DNA for the CDR3: TGTGCCAGCAGTAAAACCTCGACAGGGGAAAATGAAAAACTGTTTTTT.

V and J are TRBV2 and TRBJ2-3, with 8 bases matching TRBD2. The J segment lost 6 bases and the V segment lost 4 bases, leaving 3 bases of the junction unmatched. Per germline, CDR1 SNHLY and CDR2 FYNNEI. This CDR3 region has 13 residues. The CDR3 reads CASSAAGGDTQYF. The CDR3 nucleotides are TGTGCCAGCAGTGCCGCGGGGGGTGATACGCAGTATTTT.

This chain uses TRBV15 with TRBJ2-4; the match to TRBD2 covers 7 bases. Germline V lookup: CDR1 LNHNV, CDR2 YYDKDF (reference sequence). The CDR3 extends over 15 amino acids. V was pared by 3 bases and J by 4 bases, with 6 bases of the junction left unmatched. The CDR3: CATSSQTSIKNIQYF. CDR3 sequence (DNA): TGTGCCACCAGCAGCCAGACTAGCATAAAAAACATTCAGTACTTC.

This chain connects TRBV7-2 to TRBJ1-1; 9 bases align to TRBD1. The CDR3 is 15 amino acids. With V trimmed by 5 bases and J by 4 bases, 8 bases remained unmatched. In germline, CDR1 is SGHTA, CDR2 FQGNSA. In DNA, the CDR3 is TGTGCCAGCAGCGAACAGGGGGCGCGGGGCACTGAAGCTTTCTTT. It encodes CASSEQGARGTEAFF.

In DNA, the CDR3 is TGCAGTGCTAGTAACGACGGGGTGCAGTACTTC. Translation gives CSASNDGVQYF. The chain links TRBV20-1 to TRBJ2-7; a possible D gene is TRBD2 (5 bases). CDR1 DFQATT and CDR2 SNEGSKA come from the germline V gene (reference sequence). V was cut by 3 bases and J by 9 bases, with 12 bases left in between. The CDR3 consists of 11 residues.